Listed below are T cell receptor beta chains from one sample, sequenced in a study of T cell responses to AZD1222 COVID-19 vaccine. Clones were sequenced by immunoSEQ multiplex PCR, and TCRdb holds only the in-frame ones, with some missing. The repertoire has 120,000 or so clones, 80% to 95% of them found once; the top ten carry around 4.5%. This material consisted of peripheral blood, taken on day 0 of MenACWY control vaccination. These TCRs come from an adult in good health. CDR3s include the opening cysteine and the closing phenylalanine or tryptophan. D genes are given only for firm matches. For some rows the clone size is stated as once, few or many, or as a class when expanded; others skip it.

once	TRBV19	.	TRBJ1-5	CASTRTGRNQPQHF	TGTGCCAGTACCAGGACGGGGCGGAATCAGCCCCAGCATTTT
once	TRBV29-1	.	TRBJ1-2	CSVEDPDLGNGYTF	TGCAGCGTTGAAGATCCGGATTTAGGGAATGGCTACACCTTC
.	TRBV6-5	.	TRBJ1-3	CASGAHSGNTIYF	TGTGCCAGCGGGGCACACTCTGGAAACACCATATATTTT
.	TRBV28	TRBD2	TRBJ2-3	CASNHGLAGGTDTQYF	TGTGCCAGCAACCACGGACTAGCGGGAGGAACAGATACGCAGTATTTT
.	TRBV18	.	TRBJ1-4	CASSLGRNNEKLFF	TGTGCCAGCTCACTAGGACGGAATAATGAAAAACTGTTTTTT
.	TRBV28	.	TRBJ2-4	CASKTPSSNIQYF	TGTGCCAGCAAAACCCCCTCGTCGAACATTCAGTACTTC
.	TRBV19	.	TRBJ2-2	CASANANTGELFF	TGTGCCAGTGCCAACGCGAACACCGGGGAGCTGTTTTTT
.	TRBV28	.	TRBJ1-1	CASSLTGTNTEAFF	TGTGCCAGCAGTCTGACAGGTACGAACACTGAAGCTTTCTTT
.	TRBV5-4	TRBD1	TRBJ2-3	CASSPGTGGADTQYF	TGTGCCAGCAGCCCCGGGACAGGGGGGGCAGATACGCAGTATTTT
.	TRBV25-1	.	TRBJ1-5	CASNEGQGNQPQHF	TGTGCCAGCAATGAAGGACAAGGAAATCAGCCCCAGCATTTT
.	TRBV28	.	TRBJ1-1	CASRTQGSTEAFF	TGTGCCAGCAGGACTCAGGGAAGTACTGAAGCTTTCTTT
.	TRBV14	.	TRBJ1-1	CASSQWGFGILEAFF	TGTGCCAGCAGCCAGTGGGGGTTTGGCATCCTTGAAGCTTTCTTT
once	TRBV5-4	TRBD1	TRBJ2-7	CASSPGQGVYEQYF	TGTGCCAGCAGCCCCGGACAGGGGGTCTACGAGCAGTACTTC
.	TRBV7-3	.	TRBJ2-1	CASSPSGQYNEQFF	TGTGCCAGCAGCCCCTCGGGACAATACAATGAGCAGTTCTTC
.	TRBV5-1	.	TRBJ2-3	CASTPGDTQYF	TGCGCCAGCACTCCGGGGGATACGCAGTATTTT
.	TRBV11-2	.	TRBJ1-1	CASSLKRGGSTEAFF	TGTGCCAGCAGCTTAAAGCGGGGTGGGTCCACTGAAGCTTTCTTT
.	TRBV7-3	.	TRBJ2-7	CASSPPGRDEQYF	TGTGCCAGCAGCCCCCCCGGACGGGACGAGCAGTACTTC
few	TRBV19	.	TRBJ2-4	CASSIFRGAAKNIQYF	TGTGCCAGTAGTATTTTTCGGGGTGCAGCCAAAAACATTCAGTACTTC
.	TRBV6-5	.	TRBJ2-1	CASDRRSSSYNEQFF	TGTGCCAGCGATAGACGGTCCTCCTCCTACAATGAGCAGTTCTTC
.	TRBV28	.	TRBJ2-7	CASSLWTRNYEQYF	TGTGCCAGCAGTTTATGGACTAGAAACTACGAGCAGTACTTC
.	TRBV4-3	.	TRBJ2-5	CASSQDRGQGGRETQYF	TGCGCCAGCAGCCAAGACCGCGGGCAGGGTGGAAGAGAGACCCAGTACTTC
.	TRBV6-2/TRBV6-3	TRBD2	TRBJ2-2	CASSYGAGGAEELFF	TGTGCCAGCAGTTACGGCGCGGGGGGGGCAGAGGAGCTGTTTTTT
once	TRBV4-2	.	TRBJ2-1	CASSQAASSYNEQFF	TGTGCCAGCAGCCAGGCCGCGAGCTCCTACAATGAGCAGTTCTTC
.	TRBV25-1	.	TRBJ2-4	CASSESGAKNIQYF	TGTGCCAGCAGTGAAAGCGGGGCCAAAAACATTCAGTACTTC
.	TRBV28	.	TRBJ1-1	CASQSSSNTEAFF	TGTGCCAGCCAGTCTTCTTCGAACACTGAAGCTTTCTTT
.	TRBV5-4	TRBD1	TRBJ1-3	CASSSASDRGPGNTIYF	TGTGCCAGCAGCTCAGCCAGCGACAGGGGCCCTGGAAACACCATATATTTT
few	TRBV9	.	TRBJ2-2	CASSVVERNTGELFF	TGTGCCAGCAGCGTAGTAGAAAGGAACACCGGGGAGCTGTTTTTT
.	TRBV5-6	.	TRBJ2-2	CASSLTGYFGGELFF	TGTGCCAGCAGCTTGACAGGGTACTTTGGCGGGGAGCTGTTTTTT
.	TRBV4-1	.	TRBJ2-5	CASSQVLGGDSGTRKTQYF	TGCGCCAGCAGCCAAGTTCTGGGGGGGGACAGCGGTACCAGGAAGACCCAGTACTTC
.	TRBV29-1	TRBD1	TRBJ1-6	CSVGDRVGSPLHF	TGCAGCGTTGGGGACAGGGTTGGATCACCCCTCCACTTT
.	TRBV21-1	.	TRBJ2-4	CASSGGLILQYF	TGTGCCAGCAGCGGGGGGCTTATTCTTCAGTACTTC
.	TRBV2	.	TRBJ1-2	CAVTSGSYGYTF	TGTGCCGTAACCTCAGGGTCCTATGGCTACACCTTC
.	TRBV3-1/TRBV3-2	TRBD1	TRBJ2-1	CASTWDRGGDNEQFF	TGTGCCAGCACCTGGGACAGGGGGGGTGACAATGAGCAGTTCTTC
.	TRBV29-1	TRBD1	TRBJ2-1	CSVTGGFYNEQFF	TGCAGCGTGACAGGGGGATTCTACAATGAGCAGTTCTTC
.	TRBV18	.	TRBJ1-1	CASSPTLQVMEAFF	TGTGCCAGCTCACCAACGTTACAGGTAATGGAAGCTTTCTTT
few	TRBV2	TRBD1	TRBJ1-2	CASSQTGGTIGYTF	TGTGCCAGCAGTCAGACAGGGGGAACCATTGGCTACACCTTC
.	TRBV10-1	.	TRBJ2-1	CASADYPWSNEQFF	TGCGCCAGCGCTGACTACCCGTGGAGCAATGAGCAGTTCTTC
.	TRBV4-2	.	TRBJ1-2	CASSQSTTVLDGYTF	TGTGCCAGCAGCCAGTCAACGACAGTTCTTGATGGCTACACCTTC
few	TRBV6-5	TRBD1	TRBJ1-2	CASTPGRQGYGYTF	TGTGCCAGCACCCCAGGAAGACAGGGTTATGGCTACACCTTC
.	TRBV27	.	TRBJ2-2	CASSLSVGMNTGELFF	TGTGCCAGCAGTTTAAGTGTAGGAATGAACACCGGGGAGCTGTTTTTT
.	TRBV5-4	.	TRBJ2-5	CASSPLGSRQETQYF	TGTGCCAGCAGCCCCCTAGGGAGTAGACAAGAGACCCAGTACTTC
.	TRBV6-2/TRBV6-3	TRBD2	TRBJ2-3	CASSPPGLVKPSTDTQYF	TGTGCCAGCAGCCCCCCGGGACTAGTCAAACCTAGCACAGATACGCAGTATTTT
.	TRBV6-5	.	TRBJ1-1	CASSRGRTVNTEAFF	TGTGCCAGCAGCAGGGGACGGACTGTGAACACTGAAGCTTTCTTT
.	TRBV19	.	TRBJ1-5	CASSLGWEDQPQHF	TGTGCCAGTAGTTTAGGATGGGAAGATCAGCCCCAGCATTTT
once	TRBV6-5	.	TRBJ1-4	CASSYSSTGSNEKLFF	TGTGCCAGCAGTTACTCGAGTACAGGGAGTAATGAAAAACTGTTTTTT
.	TRBV7-8	TRBD2	TRBJ2-3	CASSLLAGGSTDTQYF	TGTGCCAGCAGCCTTCTAGCGGGGGGAAGCACAGATACGCAGTATTTT
.	TRBV28	.	TRBJ1-1	CASSFQANTEAFF	TGTGCCAGCAGTTTCCAAGCGAACACTGAAGCTTTCTTT
.	TRBV4-3	TRBD2	TRBJ2-1	CASSQEPSGYNEQFF	TGCGCCAGCAGCCAAGAGCCTAGCGGGTACAATGAGCAGTTCTTC
.	TRBV7-9	.	TRBJ1-1	CASSLSDANTEAFF	TGTGCCAGCAGCTTAAGTGATGCGAACACTGAAGCTTTCTTT
.	TRBV7-6	TRBD1	TRBJ1-6	CASSWDRNYNSPLHF	TGTGCCAGCAGCTGGGACAGGAACTACAATTCACCCCTCCACTTT
.	TRBV7-9	.	TRBJ2-4	CASSLEGPLYF	TGTGCCAGCAGCTTAGAGGGGCCGCTGTACTTC
.	TRBV5-4	TRBD2	TRBJ2-3	CASSLAQRGHTDTQYF	TGTGCCAGCAGCTTGGCCCAGCGGGGGCACACAGATACGCAGTATTTT
.	TRBV5-1	.	TRBJ2-2	CASSLDGWTTGELFF	TGCGCCAGCAGCTTGGATGGGTGGACCACCGGGGAGCTGTTTTTT
.	TRBV30	.	TRBJ1-3	CAWELRDGSGNTIYF	TGTGCCTGGGAACTCAGGGATGGCTCTGGAAACACCATATATTTT
.	TRBV28	.	TRBJ2-6	CASRTQDSSGANVLTF	TGTGCCAGCAGGACACAGGACAGCTCTGGGGCCAACGTCCTGACTTTC
.	TRBV7-6	.	TRBJ2-2	CASSLGIRGTGELFF	TGTGCCAGCAGCTTAGGGATCAGGGGCACCGGGGAGCTGTTTTTT
few	TRBV7-7	.	TRBJ2-2	CASSKTGGYTGELFF	TGTGCCAGCAGCAAAACCGGGGGATACACCGGGGAGCTGTTTTTT